Presented here are 26 T cell receptor beta chains from one specimen sequenced in a study of metastatic and nonmetastatic thyroid tumors. Using MiXCR, TCRdb reanalyzed the PCR reads. Of 15,000 to 20,000 clones listed, 22% are singletons. Treatment of any kind had been given to no patient before thyroid surgery. The sample consisted of tumor tissue. The receptors shown here come from a male donor with papillary thyroid cancer or a benign thyroid nodule (not recorded which). Some clones in this sample may be carry-over from other donors' samples.

This clone was seen ten or more times. The rearrangement uses TRBV30 and TRBJ2-7, with 9 bases that match TRBD2. This CDR3 region has 12 residues. CDR1 is GTSNPN and CDR2 is SVGIG in the germline V gene (reference sequence). The J segment lost 2 bases and the V segment lost 4 bases, leaving 0 bases of the junction unmatched. This CDR3 is CAWTSGTYEQYF. The CDR3, as DNA: TGTGCCTGGACTAGCGGGACCTACGAGCAGTACTTC. Supplemented by reference TRBV30 and TRBJ2-7, the full variable domain reads SQTIHQWPATLVQPVGSPLSLECTVEGTSNPNLYWYRQAAGRGLQLLFYSVGIGQISSEVPQNLSASRPQDRQFILSSKKLLLSDSGFYLCAWTSGTYEQYFGPGTRLTVT.

This clone came up many times. V and J are TRBV14 and TRBJ2-7; D is ambiguous. This CDR3 is 15 amino acids long. Germline V gives CDR1 SGHDN, CDR2 FVKESK. V shed 0 bases and J shed 0 bases, with 9 bases lying between them. The CDR3 region has the DNA TGTGCCAGCAGCCAAGATAGCTACTACTCCTACGAGCAGTACTTC. This gives the protein CASSQDSYYSYEQYF.

As for this clone: A junction boundary mismatches the germline segment, possibly from a read error. The sample contains more than one DNA sequence encoding this CDR3. The rearrangement joins TRBV18 to TRBJ1-1; tentative D call: TRBD1 (5 bases). This CDR3 region has 14 residues. Germline CDR1 is KGHSH and CDR2 is LQKENI. CDR3 region: CASSLTDSNTEAFF. The CDR3 DNA sequence: TGTGCGAGCTCCTTGACTGACAGTAACACTGAAGCTTTCTTT. Full variable domain (missing parts from reference TRBV18 and TRBJ1-1): NAGVMQNPRHLVRRRGQEARLRCSPMKGHSHVYWYRQLPEEGLKFMVYLQKENIIDESGMPKERFSAEFPKEGPSILRIQQVVRGDSAAYFCASSLTDSNTEAFFGQGTRLTVV.

Regarding this clone: A junction end diverges from the germline sequence, so it may reflect a read error. This chain connects TRBV24-1 to TRBJ2-5; TRBD2 agrees at 8 bases. CDR1 is KGHDR and CDR2 is SFDVKD in the germline V gene. The CDR3 spans 14 residues. As DNA, the CDR3 is TGTGCCACCAACGCGGGGGGTGCCCAAGAGAGCCAGTACTTC. Encoded protein: CATNAGGAQESQYF.

In its sample, this clone was seen many times. The V call is TRBV5-6, the J call TRBJ2-7, with 12 nucleotides matching TRBD1. The CDR3 sequence is 16 residues long. CDR1 SGHDT and CDR2 YYEEEE come from the germline V gene. V shed 3 bases and J 4 bases; nucleotides not matched to a gene: 8. The CDR3, as DNA: TGTGCCAGCAGCTGGGGGGACAGGGGGCGCGGATACGAGCAGTACTTC. It encodes CASSWGDRGRGYEQYF.

This clone has only a few counts. Given a much more abundant clone one base away, this may be a read error. Because the CDR3 is missing its conserved closing phenylalanine or tryptophan, this is likely a read error. The chain uses TRBV12-5 and TRBJ2-5; D may be TRBD2 (6 bases). This CDR3 is built from 13 residues. The germline V gene has CDR1 LGHNT and CDR2 FRNRAP. The V and J ends lost 1 base and 5 bases respectively, with 8 bases between them. The CDR3 loop is CASGLGGTETQYL. The CDR3 DNA follows: TGTGCTAGTGGTTTGGGCGGGACGGAGACCCAGTACCTC.

This clone was found many times. The chain uses TRBV7-2 and TRBJ2-7; 12 bases line up with TRBD2. Trimming cost V 5 bases and J 7 bases; bases outside gene matches: 15. Germline V gives CDR1 SGHTA, CDR2 FQGNSA. This CDR3 has 17 amino acids. CDR3 nucleotide sequence: TGTGCCAGCAGCCCTAGCTATCTAGCGGGAGGGTTTTGGGAGCAGTACTTC. It codes for CASSPSYLAGGFWEQYF.

This clone was counted ten times or more. This chain joins TRBV12-3 or TRBV12-4 and TRBJ2-5, with 7 bases fitting TRBD1. The CDR3 totals 17 residues. Trimming removed 4 bases from V and 1 base from J; junction bases left unmatched: 12. In DNA form, the CDR3 reads TGTGCCAGCAGTTACGGGACGACAGGGTTGCCCCAAGAGACCCAGTACTTC. It translates to CASSYGTTGLPQETQYF.

This clone appeared many times. This chain uses TRBV6-5 with TRBJ1-2; a possible D gene is TRBD1 (5 bases). The CDR3 is made up of 14 amino acids. Per germline, CDR1 MNHEY and CDR2 SVGAGI. Between the trimmed V and J ends, which lost 1 base and 4 bases, there was a span of 10 bases. CDR3 sequence reads: CASSYLGVGYGYTF. DNA for the CDR3: TGTGCCAGCAGTTACTTAGGGGTTGGCTATGGCTACACCTTC.

In the case of this clone: This is likely a read error, given that the CDR3 carries no conserved phenylalanine or tryptophan at its end. The chain combines TRBV6-2 or TRBV6-3 with TRBJ1-5, with D possibly being TRBD1 (5 bases). The CDR3 runs 14 residues. Germline CDR1 is MNHEY and CDR2 is SVGEGT. The CDR3 DNA sequence: TGTGCCAGCAGCCTGGACACGGGGAATCAGCCACAGCATTGT. As protein: CASSLDTGNQPQHC.

This clone was seen at least ten times. The V call is TRBV30, the J call TRBJ2-3, with D perhaps TRBD1 or TRBD2 (6 bases each). This CDR3 is built from 14 residues. With 2 bases removed from V and 5 bases from J, the gap between germline ends came to 14 bases. Germline lookup yields CDR1 GTSNPN and CDR2 SVGIG (reference sequence). CDR3 amino acids: CAWSPGGDLDTQYF. The CDR3 DNA is TGTGCCTGGAGTCCCGGGGGCGACTTAGATACGCAGTATTTT.

V gene TRBV18 combines with J gene TRBJ1-1; D is perhaps TRBD1 (6 bases). The CDR3 loop spans 13 amino acids. CDR1 KGHSH and CDR2 LQKENI come from the germline V gene. V was cut by 2 bases and J by 10 bases, with 14 bases left in between. CDR3 sequence reads: CASSPSLKGGAFF. The CDR3 DNA reads TGTGCCAGCTCACCATCGTTGAAGGGGGGAGCTTTCTTT.

This clone was recorded at least ten times. The genes are TRBV12-3 or TRBV12-4 and TRBJ1-1; TRBD1 matches at 7 bases. The CDR3 has 14 residues. J gave up 0 bases and V 6 bases, and 4 bases lay outside the gene matches. The CDR3 loop reads CASRRDSVNTEAFF. In nucleotides, the CDR3 is TGTGCCAGCAGGAGGGACAGCGTGAACACTGAAGCTTTCTTT.

As concerns this clone: This may come from a read error, since a much larger clone is one base off. Other DNA variants within this sample encode the same CDR3. The V and J genes are TRBV6-1 and TRBJ2-5; a possible D gene is TRBD2 (6 bases). CDR1 MNHNS and CDR2 SASEGT come from the germline V gene. The CDR3 contains 14 residues. The CDR3 loop reads CASETGTGVETQYF. The CDR3 region has the DNA TGTGCCAGCGAGACCGGGACGGGGGTAGAGACCCAGTACTTT.

The sample holds many counts of this clone. This rearrangement joins TRBV12-3 or TRBV12-4 to TRBJ1-2; unclear D gene. Trimming removed 1 base from V and 5 bases from J, with 8 bases in between. The CDR3 has 13 amino acids. CDR3 DNA: TGTGCCAGCAGTTTAGTTGGTGGATATGGCTACACCTTC. Protein product: CASSLVGGYGYTF.

The gene calls are TRBV20-1 and TRBJ1-1; 7 bases are shared with TRBD1. Unmatched junction bases numbered 10, after V lost 7 bases and J lost 5 bases. The CDR3 has 13 amino acids. Germline CDR1 reads DFQATT; CDR2 reads SNEGSKA (reference sequence). The CDR3 coding sequence is TGCAGTGTCGAAACAGGACAGGCAACTGAAGCTTTCTTT. Protein: CSVETGQATEAFF.

This clone was recorded at least ten times. CDR3 amino acids: CASSTNRGDYGYTF. CDR3 nucleotides: TGTGCCAGCAGTACAAATAGGGGTGACTATGGCTACACCTTC. The V call is TRBV5-5, the J call TRBJ1-2; D possibly corresponds to TRBD1 (5 bases). Germline V gene data show CDR1 as SGHKS and CDR2 as YYEKEE (reference sequence). Trimming stripped 5 bases from V and 3 bases from J, with 14 bases between. The length of the CDR3 is 14 residues.

This clone showed up just a few times. A much larger clonotype is one base distant, so this may be a read error. Distinct nucleotide sequences in the sample also encode this CDR3. The chain links TRBV15 to TRBJ2-5; TRBD1 matches 7 bases. Losses at the gene ends were 2 bases for V and 3 bases for J; bases not matched to a gene: 6. Per germline, CDR1 LNHNV and CDR2 YYDKDF (reference sequence). There are 15 residues in the CDR3. The DNA of the CDR3 is TGTGCCACCAGCAGAAAGGGGGCAGGGGAAGAGACCCAGTACTTC. This translates into CATSRKGAGEETQYF.

This clone was counted many times. J is TRBJ2-3 and V is TRBV7-3; TRBD2 matches at 7 bases. The V segment lost 11 bases and the J segment 4 bases; nucleotides outside the gene matches: 9. In germline, CDR1 is SGHTA, CDR2 FQGTGA. CDR3 length: 13 amino acids. The CDR3 loop reads CAAGAGSADTQYF. As DNA, the CDR3 is TGTGCCGCTGGAGCGGGATCTGCAGATACGCAGTATTTT.

As for this clone: The CDR3 carries no conserved terminal phenylalanine or tryptophan, so it likely arises from a read error. This rearrangement joins TRBV6-1 to TRBJ2-1; the D is unclear. V was pared by 7 bases and J by 9 bases, with 7 bases between. The germline CDR1 and CDR2 sequences are MNHNS and SASEGT. The CDR3 length is 10 residues. The CDR3 DNA reads TGTGCCAGCACGGGTGGTGAGCAGTTCAGC. Residues: CASTGGEQFS.

The V and J genes are TRBV3-1 and TRBJ1-3, with D possibly being TRBD1 (6 bases). In germline, CDR1 is LGHDT, CDR2 YNNKEL (reference sequence). The CDR3 consists of 14 residues. Between the trimmed V and J ends, which lost 5 bases and 4 bases, there was a span of 12 bases. As DNA, the CDR3 is TGTGCCAGCAGCGAACAGGGCGACGGAAACACCATATATTTT. Protein product: CASSEQGDGNTIYF.

This chain connects TRBV30 to TRBJ1-6, with 8 bases matching TRBD1. The trim removed 1 base at V and 7 bases at J, leaving 12 bases unmatched. The CDR3 sequence is 17 residues long. The germline CDR1 and CDR2 sequences are GTSNPN and SVGIG (reference sequence). The CDR3 sequence is CAWSDRPGGLRNSPLHF. The CDR3 DNA reads TGTGCCTGGAGTGACCGGCCAGGGGGCCTGAGGAATTCACCCCTCCACTTT.

This clone was recorded a few times. The genes are TRBV6-1 and TRBJ2-2; TRBD2 agrees at 8 bases. Germline V gives CDR1 MNHNS, CDR2 SASEGT. Trimming took 8 bases from V and 3 from J; bases not matched to a gene: 2. The CDR3 is 13 amino acids. The CDR3 reads CASRTSYTGELFF. CDR3 nucleotide sequence: TGTGCCAGCCGGACTAGCTACACCGGGGAGCTGTTTTTT.

This clone came up many times. V gene TRBV20-1 combines with J gene TRBJ2-6, with 9 bases fitting TRBD1. In germline, CDR1 is DFQATT, CDR2 SNEGSKA (reference sequence). Trimming cost V 6 bases and J 0 bases; bases outside gene matches: 9. The length of the CDR3 is 17 residues. CDR3 in DNA: TGCAGTGCCAGACGGACAGGGGTCACCTCTGGGGCCAACGTCCTGACTTTC. As protein: CSARRTGVTSGANVLTF.

This clone has ten or more counts. The chain uses TRBV27 and TRBJ1-2, with D tentatively TRBD1 (5 bases). V was pared by 5 bases and J by 3 bases, with 10 bases between. CDR3 size: 13 residues. Germline V gives CDR1 MNHEY, CDR2 SMNVEV (reference sequence). DNA for the CDR3: TGTGCCAGCAGTATCAGGGAAGACTATGGCTACACCTTC. Encoded protein: CASSIREDYGYTF.

This clone rates as medium-sized. The chain joins TRBV28 to TRBJ2-7, with D perhaps TRBD2 (5 bases). The CDR3 is 15 residues long. Germline assignment: CDR1 MDHEN and CDR2 SYDVKM. V was pared by 3 bases and J by 0 bases, with 12 bases between. The CDR3 coding sequence is TGTGCCAGCAGTTTCGGGGTGGGGAGCTCCTACGAGCAGTACTTC. Its protein is CASSFGVGSSYEQYF.